This T cell receptor (beta chain) stems from a study of Graves' ophthalmopathy and Graves' hyperthyroidism. Study background: Before any treatment was given, at initial diagnosis, peripheral blood was collected. Study-level results: Detection in blood was also observed for most expanded thyroid clonotypes above 0.001 frequency.

Stable hyperthyroid donors showed no ophthalmopathy during 18 months follow-up. The PBMC fraction was derived from about 10 ml of fresh peripheral blood. Trimming took 4 bases from V and 5 from J, leaving 11 bases between them. Germline assignment: CDR1 LGHNT and CDR2 FRNRAP. This CDR3 is 13 amino acids long. Concerning this clonotype: Its antigen is as yet unknown.

The authors amplified TCR beta CDR3 regions, and they did so from RNA transcripts for repertoire sequencing. HTBI primers were employed in first-round RT-PCR, then a second-round multiplex PCR followed. TCRdb called the multiplex PCR reads again in MiXCR, with one record for every CDR3 protein. The table has a few hundred thousand distinct CDR3 sequences, approximately 15% seen once. The rearrangement links TRBV12-5 to TRBJ2-5, with D perhaps assigned TRBD1 or TRBD2 (6 bases each). The receptor was isolated from a woman younger than 35 with stable Graves' hyperthyroidism. The sequenced sample was peripheral blood. The chain's CDR3 is CASGSDSGETQYF. CDR3 in DNA: TGTGCTAGTGGTTCGGACAGCGGGGAGACCCAGTACTTC. The full variable domain, rest sourced from reference TRBV12-5 and TRBJ2-5, is DARVTQTPRHKVTEMGQEVTMRCQPILGHNTVFWYRQTMMQGLELLAYFRNRAPLDDSGMPKDRFSAEMPDATLATLKIQPSEPRDSAVYFCASGSDSGETQYFGPGTRLLVL.